These 11 T cell receptor beta chains were all obtained from the same sample, sequenced in a study of blood T cells in healthy people across ages. A second PCR of roughly 7 to 11 cycles used a sample-barcoded 5' primer and a J-beta primer mix. MiXCR was run by TCRdb on the 5' RACE reads, yielding one entry per CDR3 protein. This sample yields around 1.5 million distinct CDR3 sequences, of which 42% are seen a single time; roughly 8.2% belongs to the top ten. Input material: blood. These TCRs come from a woman under 30 in good health.

Written as DNA, the CDR3 is TGCAGCGTTGAAGAGGGGTACCAAGAGACCCAGTACTTC. Translation: CSVEEGYQETQYF. The genes are TRBV29-1 and TRBJ2-5; D is unresolved. V was shortened by 0 bases and J by 0 bases, with 5 bases between the two germline ends. This CDR3 is built from 13 residues. CDR1 and CDR2 (germline): SQVTM, ANQGSEA.

This chain connects TRBV20-1 to TRBJ2-3, with unresolved D. Germline lookup yields CDR1 DFQATT and CDR2 SNEGSKA (reference sequence). Trimming removed 5 bases at V and 1 base at J, with 13 bases between. This CDR3 is built from 14 residues. The CDR3 region is CSALDERGTDTQYF. CDR3 sequence (DNA): TGCAGTGCTCTGGACGAAAGGGGCACAGATACGCAGTATTTT.

The rearrangement links TRBV10-3 to TRBJ2-7, with a weak D call TRBD2 (5 bases). Germline-derived CDR1 and CDR2 are ENHRY and SYGVKD. This CDR3 has 14 amino acids. Trimming stripped 7 bases from V and 3 bases from J, with 16 bases between. This chain's CDR3 is CAIKESGPNYEQYF. CDR3 nucleotides: TGTGCCATCAAGGAAAGCGGCCCAAACTACGAGCAGTACTTC.

This clonotype has just one count. Just one base apart from a much larger clone, this may be a read error. The gene calls are TRBV12-3 or TRBV12-4 and TRBJ2-3, with D unclear. The CDR3 contains 13 residues. The CDR3 is CVSSLQVKDTQYF. The DNA of the CDR3 is TGTGTCAGCAGCCTTCAGGTCAAAGATACGCAGTATTTT.

This clonotype was seen a few times. The rearrangement joins TRBV20-1 to TRBJ2-3, with 10 bases aligning to TRBD2. Looked up from germline, CDR1 is DFQATT and CDR2 is SNEGSKA (reference sequence). CDR3 length equals 16 residues. V dropped 8 bases and J dropped 4; count of bases not matched to a gene: 15. The CDR3 here is CSTLASSSGSPDTQYF. The CDR3 DNA reads as TGCAGTACCCTGGCTTCGTCTAGCGGGAGCCCAGATACGCAGTATTTT.

The rearrangement joins TRBV2 to TRBJ2-1; D not resolved. Germline CDR1 reads SNHLY; CDR2 reads FYNNEI. This CDR3 has 12 residues. V was pared by 0 bases and J by 10 bases, with 7 bases between. The DNA of the CDR3 is TGTGCCAGCAGTGAAGCCCCGAGGGAGCAGTTCTTC. Its protein is CASSEAPREQFF.

This clonotype was picked up a small number of times. The rearrangement uses TRBV7-9 and TRBJ2-3; D call uncertain. The CDR3 sequence is 12 residues long. Between the trimmed V and J ends, which lost 1 base and 7 bases, there was a span of 6 bases. The germline CDR1 and CDR2 sequences are SEHNR and FQNEAQ (reference sequence). Here the CDR3 DNA reads TGTGCCAGCAGCTTAGGGCCTAATACGCAGTATTTT. This sequence encodes CASSLGPNTQYF.

This clonotype was recorded once. The chain has TRBV4-1 and TRBJ2-5; TRBD1 matches 8 bases. V was clipped by 4 bases and J by 11 bases; unmatched bases: 24. There are 18 residues in the CDR3. Per germline, CDR1 MGHRA and CDR2 YSYEKL. The CDR3 DNA reads TGCGCCAGCAGCCTACCCCGACAGGGGATAGGGACCTACAATGAGCAGTACTTC. Translation gives CASSLPRQGIGTYNEQYF.

The chain recombines TRBV24-1 with TRBJ2-3; 8 bases fit TRBD2. CDR1 is KGHDR and CDR2 is SFDVKD in the germline V gene. The CDR3 is made up of 16 amino acids. With V trimmed by 3 bases and J by 2 bases, 6 bases remained unmatched. CDR3 amino acids: CATSDPVAGHTDTQYF. The CDR3 bases are TGTGCCACCAGTGATCCGGTAGCGGGACACACAGATACGCAGTATTTT.

This chain links TRBV5-4 with TRBJ2-7; tentatively, D is TRBD2 (6 bases). V was clipped by 3 bases and J by 0 bases, with 22 bases between them. Per the germline V gene, CDR1 is SGHNT and CDR2 is YYREEE (reference sequence). This CDR3 region has 18 residues. As DNA, the CDR3 is TGTGCCAGCAGCTCCGGAATGGGCGCTCGGGGGAGCTCCTACGAGCAGTACTTC. Its protein is CASSSGMGARGSSYEQYF.

In this sample, this clonotype turned up a few times. In DNA, the CDR3 is TGCAGTGCCATCAGGGGTCTCACCTACAATGAGCAGTTCTTC. Its translation: CSAIRGLTYNEQFF. The rearrangement joins TRBV20-1 to TRBJ2-1; possible D gene TRBD1, 6 bases. CDR3 length: 14 residues. Trimming stripped 6 bases from V and 2 bases from J, with 14 bases between. Per the germline V gene, CDR1 is DFQATT and CDR2 is SNEGSKA (reference sequence).